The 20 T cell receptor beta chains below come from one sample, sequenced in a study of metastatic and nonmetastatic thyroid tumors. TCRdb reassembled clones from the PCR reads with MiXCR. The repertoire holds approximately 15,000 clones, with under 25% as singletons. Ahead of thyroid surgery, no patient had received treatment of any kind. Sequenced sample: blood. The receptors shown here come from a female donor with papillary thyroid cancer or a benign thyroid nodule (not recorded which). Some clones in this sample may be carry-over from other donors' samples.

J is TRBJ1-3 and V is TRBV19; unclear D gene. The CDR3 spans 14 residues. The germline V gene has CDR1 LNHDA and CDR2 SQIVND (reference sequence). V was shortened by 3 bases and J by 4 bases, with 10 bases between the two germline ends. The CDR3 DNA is TGTGCCAGTAGTATCATCCACAGCGGAAACACCATATATTTT. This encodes CASSIIHSGNTIYF.

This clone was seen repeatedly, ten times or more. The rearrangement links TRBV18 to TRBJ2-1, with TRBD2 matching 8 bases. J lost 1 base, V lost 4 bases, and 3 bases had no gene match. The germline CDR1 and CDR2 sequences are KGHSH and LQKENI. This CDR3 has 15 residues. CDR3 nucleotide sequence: TGTGCCAGCTCACACGGGACTAGATCCTACAATGAGCAGTTCTTC. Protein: CASSHGTRSYNEQFF.

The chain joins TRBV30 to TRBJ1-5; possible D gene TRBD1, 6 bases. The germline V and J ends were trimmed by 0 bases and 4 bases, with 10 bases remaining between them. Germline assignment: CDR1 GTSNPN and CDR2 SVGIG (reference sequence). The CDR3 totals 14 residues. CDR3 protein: CAWSVRDKNQPQHF. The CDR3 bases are TGTGCCTGGAGTGTACGGGACAAAAATCAGCCCCAGCATTTT.

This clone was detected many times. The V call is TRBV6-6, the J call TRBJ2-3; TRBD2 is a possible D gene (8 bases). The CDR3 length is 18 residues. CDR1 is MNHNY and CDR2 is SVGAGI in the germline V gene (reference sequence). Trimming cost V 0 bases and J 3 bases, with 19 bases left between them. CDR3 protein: CASSYSSGGGLSTDTQYF. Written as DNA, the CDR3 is TGTGCCAGCAGTTACTCGTCGGGAGGGGGCCTTAGTACAGATACGCAGTATTTT.

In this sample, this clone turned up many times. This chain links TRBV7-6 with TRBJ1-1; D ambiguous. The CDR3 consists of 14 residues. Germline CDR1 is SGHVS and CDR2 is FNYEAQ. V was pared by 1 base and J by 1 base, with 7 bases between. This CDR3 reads CASSLGGSNTEAFF. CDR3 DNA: TGTGCCAGCAGCTTAGGGGGTTCGAACACTGAAGCTTTCTTT.

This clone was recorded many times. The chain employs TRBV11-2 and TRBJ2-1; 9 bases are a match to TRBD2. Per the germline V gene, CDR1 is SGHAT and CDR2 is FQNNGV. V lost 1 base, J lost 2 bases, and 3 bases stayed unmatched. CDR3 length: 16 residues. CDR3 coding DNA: TGTGCCAGCAGCTTAGTAGCGGGAGCTACCTACAATGAGCAGTTCTTC. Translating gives CASSLVAGATYNEQFF.

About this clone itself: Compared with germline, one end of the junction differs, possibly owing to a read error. The CDR3 DNA sequence: TGTGCCAGCAGCCCCCTTCGACCTGTACGCAACTATGTCTACACCTTC. Translating it yields CASSPLRPVRNYVYTF. V usage is TRBV13 and J usage is TRBJ1-2; D is undetermined. CDR1 is PRHDT and CDR2 is FYEKMQ in the germline V gene (reference sequence). This CDR3 has 16 amino acids.

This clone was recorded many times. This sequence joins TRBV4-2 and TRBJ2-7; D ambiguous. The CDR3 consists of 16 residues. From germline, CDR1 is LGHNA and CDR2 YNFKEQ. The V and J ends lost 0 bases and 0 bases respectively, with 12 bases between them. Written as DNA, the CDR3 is TGTGCCAGCAGCCAAGACCGCTCAACTAACTCCTACGAGCAGTACTTC. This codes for CASSQDRSTNSYEQYF.

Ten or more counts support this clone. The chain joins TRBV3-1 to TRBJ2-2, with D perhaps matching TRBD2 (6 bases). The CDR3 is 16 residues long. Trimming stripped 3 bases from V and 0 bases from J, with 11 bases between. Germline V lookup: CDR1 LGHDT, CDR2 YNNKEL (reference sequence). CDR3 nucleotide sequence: TGTGCCAGCAGCCAGGGAGGAGTTACGAACACCGGGGAGCTGTTTTTT. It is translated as CASSQGGVTNTGELFF.

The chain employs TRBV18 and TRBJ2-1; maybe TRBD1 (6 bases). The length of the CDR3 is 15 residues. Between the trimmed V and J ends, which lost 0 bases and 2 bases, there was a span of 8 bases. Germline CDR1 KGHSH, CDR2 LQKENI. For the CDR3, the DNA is TGTGCCAGCTCACCACCGGGGGCCGCCTACAATGAGCAGTTCTTC. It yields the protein CASSPPGAAYNEQFF.

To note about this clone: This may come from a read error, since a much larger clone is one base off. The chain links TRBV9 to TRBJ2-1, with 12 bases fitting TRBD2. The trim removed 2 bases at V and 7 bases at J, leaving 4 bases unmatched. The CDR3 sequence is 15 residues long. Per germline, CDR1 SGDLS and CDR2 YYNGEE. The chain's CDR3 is CASSVTSGSKNEQFF. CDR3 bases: TGTGCCAGCAGCGTGACTAGCGGGAGTAAGAATGAGCAGTTCTTC.

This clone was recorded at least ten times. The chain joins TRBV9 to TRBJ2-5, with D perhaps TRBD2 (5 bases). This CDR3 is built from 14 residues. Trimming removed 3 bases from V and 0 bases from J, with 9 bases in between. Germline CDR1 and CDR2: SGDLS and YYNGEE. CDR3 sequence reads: CASSEHGDQETQYF. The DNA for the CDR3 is TGTGCCAGCAGCGAACACGGGGACCAAGAGACCCAGTACTTC.

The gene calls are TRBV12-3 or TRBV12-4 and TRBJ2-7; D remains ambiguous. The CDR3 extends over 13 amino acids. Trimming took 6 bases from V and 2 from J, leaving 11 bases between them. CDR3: CASRKTSTYEQYF. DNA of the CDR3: TGTGCCAGCAGGAAAACGTCCACCTACGAGCAGTACTTC.

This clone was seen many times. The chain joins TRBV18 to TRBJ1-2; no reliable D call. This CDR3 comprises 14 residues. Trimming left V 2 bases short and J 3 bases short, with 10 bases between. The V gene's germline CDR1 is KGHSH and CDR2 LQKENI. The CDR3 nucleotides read TGTGCCAGCTCACCAAACTTGAAGGACTATGGCTACACCTTC. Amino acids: CASSPNLKDYGYTF.

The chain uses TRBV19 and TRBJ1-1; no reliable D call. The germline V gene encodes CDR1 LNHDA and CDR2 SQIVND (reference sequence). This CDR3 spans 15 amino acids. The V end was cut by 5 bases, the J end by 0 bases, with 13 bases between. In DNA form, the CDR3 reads TGTGCCAGTAGTTCTCCCTGGATGGTGAACACTGAAGCTTTCTTT. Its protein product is CASSSPWMVNTEAFF.

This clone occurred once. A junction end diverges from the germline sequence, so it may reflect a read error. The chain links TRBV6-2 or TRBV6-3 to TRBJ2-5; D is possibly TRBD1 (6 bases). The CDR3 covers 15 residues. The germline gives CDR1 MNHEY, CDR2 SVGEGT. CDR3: CDRSYRDPTKESQYF. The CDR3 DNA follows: TGTGACCGCAGTTACAGGGACCCCACCAAAGAGAGCCAGTACTTC.

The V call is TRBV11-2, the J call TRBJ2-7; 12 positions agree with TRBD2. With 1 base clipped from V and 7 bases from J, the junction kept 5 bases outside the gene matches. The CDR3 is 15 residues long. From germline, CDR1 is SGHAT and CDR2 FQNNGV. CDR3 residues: CASSLGVTSGSEQYF. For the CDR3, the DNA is TGTGCCAGCAGCTTAGGTGTGACTAGCGGGAGTGAGCAGTACTTC. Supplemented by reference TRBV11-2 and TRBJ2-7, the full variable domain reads EAGVAQSPRYKIIEKRQSVAFWCNPISGHATLYWYQQILGQGPKLLIQFQNNGVVDDSQLPKDRFSAERLKGVDSTLKIQPAKLEDSAVYLCASSLGVTSGSEQYFGPGTRLTVT.

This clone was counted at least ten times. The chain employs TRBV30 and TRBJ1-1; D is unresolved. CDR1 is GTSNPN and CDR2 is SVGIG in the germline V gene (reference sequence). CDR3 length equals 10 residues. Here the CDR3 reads CASMNTEAFF. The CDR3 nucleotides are TGTGCGTCGATGAACACTGAAGCTTTCTTT.

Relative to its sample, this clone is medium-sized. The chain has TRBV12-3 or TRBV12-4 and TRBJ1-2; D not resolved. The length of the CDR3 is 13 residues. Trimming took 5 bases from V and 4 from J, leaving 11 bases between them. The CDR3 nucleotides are TGTGCCAGCAGTGGAGGTTTGGGCTATGGCTACACCTTC. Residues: CASSGGLGYGYTF.

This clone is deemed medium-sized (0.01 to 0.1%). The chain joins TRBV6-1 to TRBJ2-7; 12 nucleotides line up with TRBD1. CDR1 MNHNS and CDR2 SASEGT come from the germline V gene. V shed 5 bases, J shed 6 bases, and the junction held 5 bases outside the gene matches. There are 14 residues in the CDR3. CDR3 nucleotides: TGTGCCAGCAGTCACCGGGACAGGGGGCCCGAGCAGTACTTC. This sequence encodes CASSHRDRGPEQYF.